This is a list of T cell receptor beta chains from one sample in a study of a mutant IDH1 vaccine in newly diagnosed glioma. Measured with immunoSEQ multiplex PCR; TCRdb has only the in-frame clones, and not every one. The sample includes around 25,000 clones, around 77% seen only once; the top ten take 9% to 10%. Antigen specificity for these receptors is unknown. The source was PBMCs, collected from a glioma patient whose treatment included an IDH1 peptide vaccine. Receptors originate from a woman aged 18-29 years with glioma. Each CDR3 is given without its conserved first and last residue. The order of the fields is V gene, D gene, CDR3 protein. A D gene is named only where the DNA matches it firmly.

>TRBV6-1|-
ASSEPGNEQF
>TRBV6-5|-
ASRKQGTDETQY
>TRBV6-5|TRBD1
ASSYSVQGGGYT
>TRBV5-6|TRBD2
ASSFGTNTYEQY
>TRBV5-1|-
ASSLGGSMYEQY
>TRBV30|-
AWSVHRGEQY
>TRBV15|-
ATSRDRASITEAF
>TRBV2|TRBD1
ASTGQGYEQY
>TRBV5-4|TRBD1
ASSPRDRGGGAYGYT
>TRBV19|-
ASSMRGSGANVLT
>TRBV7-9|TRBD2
ASSFPTSGGGTDTQY
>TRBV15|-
ATSRETGMNTEAF
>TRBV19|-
ASSIGGGRENTEAF
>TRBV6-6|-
ASSYIRGELF
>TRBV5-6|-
ASSPMGARELF
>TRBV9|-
ASSVAGPGNTGELF
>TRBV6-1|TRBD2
ASSARGDTSSYEQY
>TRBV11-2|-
ASSLEPTRPEAF
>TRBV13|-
ASSLSPRVDTQY
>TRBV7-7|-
ASSPQDVGTQY
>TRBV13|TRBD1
ASSSWDRGYEQY
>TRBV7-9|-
ASSLIGVGEKLF
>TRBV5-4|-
ASSLFGIEGETQY
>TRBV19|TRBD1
ASSKQGGRTEAF
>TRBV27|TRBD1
ASSLTGWDSKNYGYT
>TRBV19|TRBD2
ASSTKRDTDTQY
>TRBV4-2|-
ASSPTGLYGYT
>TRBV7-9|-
ASSLTRQNTGELF
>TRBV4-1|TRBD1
ASSQGTGGDSYGYT
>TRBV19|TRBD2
ASSMGLAGVPNEQY
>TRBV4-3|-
ASSQDRRQDGIGSGANVLT
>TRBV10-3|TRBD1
AISGGQGGQPQH
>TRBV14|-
ASSQDPAPETQY
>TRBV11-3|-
ASSAGQIGSEQY
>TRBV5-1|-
ASRLGSPGANVLT
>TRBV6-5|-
ASKEGDNGYT
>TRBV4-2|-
ASSQSESSYNSPLH
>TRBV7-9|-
ASSFSGTDSNQPQH
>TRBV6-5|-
ASSYRYSYEQY
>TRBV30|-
AWRRNSGNTEAF